The next 25 T cell receptor beta chains were all read from a single sample in a study of post-analysis software for immune sequencing data. Study-level results: Compared with controls, patients had more of five TRBV segments, including TRBV5-6, TRBV5-1 and TRBV20-1.

These TCRs' antigens remain unknown. Each TCR beta cDNA library carried unique molecular identifiers. Each CDR3 protein gets one entry after TCRdb re-called the PCR reads with MiXCR. Of fewer than 900,000 distinct CDR3 sequences in the sample, under 60% were seen once. The material sequenced was blood. These receptors all stem from a girl between 5 and 17 years old with multiple sclerosis.

This clonotype has just a few counts. V is TRBV20-1 and J is TRBJ2-1, with 7 bases aligning to TRBD2. Germline assignment: CDR1 DFQATT and CDR2 SNEGSKA (reference sequence). The ends lost 0 bases at V and 8 bases at J; junction bases unmatched: 10. This CDR3 has 15 amino acids. This chain's CDR3 is CSARDEREGLYEQFF. CDR3 DNA sequence: TGCAGTGCTAGAGATGAGAGGGAGGGCCTCTATGAGCAGTTCTTC.

This clonotype was observed a few times. The chain is built from TRBV29-1 and TRBJ2-5; tentative D call: TRBD1 (6 bases). The germline CDR1 and CDR2 sequences are SQVTM and ANQGSEA. V lost 3 bases and J lost 3, with 14 bases in between. The CDR3 extends over 14 amino acids. The CDR3 DNA follows: TGCAGCGTTGATCAGGGGATGCCGAAAGAGACCCAGTACTTC. Residues: CSVDQGMPKETQYF.

The V gene is TRBV5-6, the J gene TRBJ2-7; 8 nucleotides line up with TRBD2. Unmatched junction bases numbered 9, after V lost 4 bases and J lost 3 bases. The CDR3 sequence is 15 residues long. Germline V gene lookup returns CDR1 SGHDT and CDR2 YYEEEE. The CDR3 DNA reads as TGTGCCAGCAGCCGTAACGCGCGGGGGGTCTACGAGCAGTACTTC. Translating it yields CASSRNARGVYEQYF.

The chain joins TRBV21-1 to TRBJ2-7; TRBD2, as called in the table, went unchecked against the DNA. TRBV21-1 is reported as a pseudogene. This CDR3 is 18 amino acids long. This chain's CDR3 is CASSKGGSGRPPRDEQYF. DNA of the CDR3: TGTGCCAGCAGCAAAGGGGGTAGCGGGAGGCCCCCTCGCGACGAGCAGTACTTC.

This sequence joins TRBV28 and TRBJ1-5; D remains unclear. The CDR3 loop spans 16 amino acids. V lost 8 bases, J lost 0 bases, and 17 bases lay in between. Germline-derived CDR1 and CDR2 are MDHEN and SYDVKM. The CDR3 DNA reads TGTGCCAGCCCCTTGCCCGACGACTATAGCAATCAGCCCCAGCATTTT. Its translation: CASPLPDDYSNQPQHF.

The V call is TRBV6-1, the J call TRBJ2-3; D gene unclear. The CDR3 loop spans 15 amino acids. V was cut by 8 bases and J by 0 bases, with 15 bases left in between. Germline V gene sequence: CDR1 MNHNS, CDR2 SASEGT. In DNA form, the CDR3 reads TGTGCCAGCGCCACCGCTGGCCTGAGCACAGATACGCAGTATTTT. It encodes CASATAGLSTDTQYF.

This clonotype was found a few times. The rearrangement joins TRBV29-1 to TRBJ1-2; D is perhaps TRBD1 (5 bases). The CDR3 contains 15 residues. Germline CDR1 SQVTM, CDR2 ANQGSEA. V was shortened by 6 bases and J by 3 bases, with 20 bases between the two germline ends. For the CDR3, the DNA is TGCAGCGTCCCCCTTCAGGGTGGGTCTGACTATGGCTACACCTTC. Protein: CSVPLQGGSDYGYTF.

CDR3 amino acids: CSVFEGYEQYF. The CDR3 nucleotides are TGCAGCGTTTTTGAGGGCTACGAGCAGTACTTC. V usage is TRBV29-1 and J usage is TRBJ2-7, with D possibly TRBD2 on 5 matching bases. The CDR3 spans 11 residues. The ends were cut back, 5 bases at V and 3 bases at J, with 8 bases in the middle. The germline V gene has CDR1 SQVTM and CDR2 ANQGSEA.

Remarks on this clonotype: A read error is possible here, since a much larger clone lies one base away. This chain links TRBV29-1 with TRBJ1-2, with 7 positions matching TRBD1. The CDR3 covers 13 residues. The germline gives CDR1 SQVTM, CDR2 ANQGSEA. CDR3 residues: CSVTGAAGYSYTF. The CDR3 bases are TGCAGCGTTACAGGGGCAGCTGGCTATAGCTACACCTTC.

This CDR3 reads CSARRLAGGPYEQYF. As DNA, the CDR3 is TGCAGTGCTAGACGACTAGCGGGAGGACCCTACGAGCAGTACTTC. The chain couples TRBV20-1 to TRBJ2-7, with 13 bases aligning to TRBD2. The CDR3 runs to 15 residues. CDR1 and CDR2 (germline): DFQATT, SNEGSKA (reference sequence). The J segment lost 2 bases and the V segment lost 2 bases, leaving 3 bases of the junction unmatched.

This clonotype has more than one count but fewer than ten. V usage is TRBV9 and J usage is TRBJ2-5, with D perhaps TRBD2 (6 bases). This CDR3 has 14 amino acids. Looked up from germline, CDR1 is SGDLS and CDR2 is YYNGEE. Trimming left V 6 bases short and J 2 bases short, with 14 bases between. CDR3 sequence reads: CASNPGGNQETQYF. DNA of the CDR3: TGTGCCAGCAACCCCGGGGGTAATCAAGAGACCCAGTACTTC.

The chain combines TRBV12-3 or TRBV12-4 with TRBJ1-1; TRBD1 might be the D (5 bases). The CDR3 contains 13 residues. The V end lost 3 bases, the J end lost 5 bases, and 10 bases lay between the germline ends. This CDR3 is CASSFEGRTEAFF. The CDR3 DNA reads TGTGCCAGCAGTTTTGAGGGGAGAACTGAAGCTTTCTTT.

J is TRBJ2-7 and V is TRBV2; 9 positions match TRBD2. With V trimmed by 4 bases and J by 4 bases, 5 bases remained unmatched. The CDR3 has 14 amino acids. Per germline, CDR1 SNHLY and CDR2 FYNNEI. CDR3: CASSGGLAPYEQYF. The DNA of the CDR3 is TGTGCCAGCAGTGGGGGACTAGCTCCTTACGAGCAGTACTTC.

J is TRBJ2-1 and V is TRBV2; maybe TRBD2 (6 bases). Trimming took 5 bases from V and 0 from J, leaving 17 bases between them. CDR1 SNHLY and CDR2 FYNNEI come from the germline V gene. The CDR3 length is 17 residues. The CDR3 loop is CASSWTQRASSYNEQFF. The CDR3 DNA reads TGTGCCAGCAGTTGGACCCAGCGGGCTAGCTCCTACAATGAGCAGTTCTTC. The full variable domain, rest sourced from reference TRBV2 and TRBJ2-1, is EPEVTQTPSHQVTQMGQEVILRCVPISNHLYFYWYRQILGQKVEFLVSFYNNEISEKSEIFDDQFSVERPDGSNFTLKIRSTKLEDSAMYFCASSWTQRASSYNEQFFGPGTRLTVL.

In DNA, the CDR3 is TGTGCCAGCAGTGACGGATACTACAATGAGCAGTTCTTC. This codes for CASSDGYYNEQFF. The chain uses TRBV27 and TRBJ2-1; D unresolved. There are 13 residues in the CDR3. Germline V gene data show CDR1 as MNHEY and CDR2 as SMNVEV (reference sequence). The V gene lost 5 bases and the J gene lost 3 bases, with 8 bases spanning the gap.

This clonotype has a handful of counts. V and J are TRBV13 and TRBJ1-2, with TRBD1 matching over 10 bases. CDR3 length equals 15 residues. After removal of 5 bases from V and 3 bases from J, the junction contained 6 bases not matched to a gene. The germline V gene has CDR1 PRHDT and CDR2 FYEKMQ (reference sequence). The CDR3 region is CASSPQGQGYYGYTF. DNA for the CDR3: TGTGCCAGCAGCCCACAGGGACAGGGGTACTATGGCTACACCTTC.

The V and J genes are TRBV27 and TRBJ2-7; a possible D gene is TRBD1 (6 bases). CDR1 is MNHEY, CDR2 SMNVEV, per germline (reference sequence). Trimming left V 5 bases short and J 5 bases short, with 13 bases between. The CDR3 is made up of 13 amino acids. The DNA for the CDR3 is TGTGCCAGCAGTCCTAAGGGGGTCCACGAGCAGTACTTC. This gives the protein CASSPKGVHEQYF.

The chain links TRBV20-1 to TRBJ2-1; 10 nucleotides line up with TRBD2. The CDR3 consists of 14 residues. CDR1 DFQATT and CDR2 SNEGSKA come from the germline V gene (reference sequence). Germline trimming cut 4 bases from V and 7 bases from J; bases unmatched to any gene: 7. CDR3 DNA sequence: TGCAGTGCTATAGCGGGAGGTTACGAAAATGAGCAGTTCTTC. This encodes CSAIAGGYENEQFF.

In regard to this clonotype: At one end, the junction sequence differs from germline, possibly due to a read error. The V gene is TRBV7-6, the J gene TRBJ2-7, with no clear D. CDR3 size: 15 residues. CDR1 and CDR2 (germline): SGHVS, FNYEAQ. Here the CDR3 DNA reads TGTGCCAGCAGCTTAAACTCCCGGAGCTCCTACGAGCGGTACTTC. The encoded protein is CASSLNSRSSYERYF.

This clonotype has a handful of counts. The chain carries TRBV25-1 and TRBJ1-1; TRBD1 might be the D (5 bases). This CDR3 has 17 amino acids. Trimming shortened V by 0 bases and J by 3 bases, and 17 bases separated the two germline ends. Per the germline V gene, CDR1 is MGHDK and CDR2 is SYGVNS. In nucleotides, the CDR3 is TGTGCCAGCAGTGAATATTGGGGGGGAGACGGAGACACTGAAGCTTTCTTT. It is translated as CASSEYWGGDGDTEAFF.

This clonotype was observed a few times. This chain joins TRBV12-3 or TRBV12-4 and TRBJ2-7, with TRBD2 matching 10 bases. After removal of 3 bases from V and 0 bases from J, the junction contained 14 bases not matched to a gene. This CDR3 region has 19 residues. The CDR3 loop is CASSFGGKPGLASSYEQYF. DNA for the CDR3: TGTGCCAGCAGTTTTGGTGGGAAACCGGGACTAGCGAGCTCCTACGAGCAGTACTTC.

J is TRBJ2-7 and V is TRBV20-1; the D is unclear. V lost 0 bases and J 3 bases, leaving 12 bases between the germline ends. Germline V CDR1 and CDR2: DFQATT, SNEGSKA (reference sequence). The CDR3 runs to 14 residues. CDR3 bases: TGCAGTGCTAGAGACCCAAGGTGGCTCTACGAGCAGTACTTC. Protein sequence: CSARDPRWLYEQYF.

In this sample, this clonotype turned up a few times. This chain joins TRBV28 and TRBJ2-1, with D maybe TRBD2 (6 bases). The V end was cut by 5 bases, the J end by 0 bases, with 11 bases between. CDR1 is MDHEN, CDR2 SYDVKM, per germline. The CDR3 contains 15 residues. CDR3 sequence (DNA): TGTGCCAGCAGTCTCCGCGGGAACTCCTACAATGAGCAGTTCTTC. It translates to CASSLRGNSYNEQFF.

The chain is built from TRBV27 and TRBJ2-1; no reliable D call. The length of the CDR3 is 17 residues. Germline V gene data show CDR1 as MNHEY and CDR2 as SMNVEV (reference sequence). V was pared by 4 bases and J by 6 bases, with 22 bases between. The CDR3 region has the DNA TGTGCCAGCAGTTGGGGTTATATAGGCGGCTCGGGCAATGAGCAGTTCTTC. Translation: CASSWGYIGGSGNEQFF.

The chain uses TRBV9 and TRBJ2-7; unclear D gene. Between the trimmed V and J ends, which lost 0 bases and 7 bases, there was a span of 14 bases. Germline CDR1 and CDR2: SGDLS and YYNGEE. This CDR3 spans 14 amino acids. CDR3 bases: TGTGCCAGCAGCGTAGCGGTCTCGGGCAATGAGCAGTACTTC. Residues: CASSVAVSGNEQYF.